This T cell receptor beta chain was captured in a study of OX40 agonist ivuxolimab in advanced cancers. From germline, CDR1 is SGHRS and CDR2 YFSETQ. The CDR3 extends over 16 amino acids. Libraries were prepared by immunoSEQ multiplex PCR; TCRdb keeps only in-frame clonotypes and omits some of them. The data contain around 60,000 clones, less than 95% of them singletons. A remark on this clone: At one boundary the junction diverges from the germline segment, which might be a read error.

This material consisted of CD4+ or CD8+ T cells sorted from blood, taken in a trial of the OX40 agonist ivuxolimab. This sequence joins TRBV5-1 and TRBJ2-5; 10 bases map to TRBD1. This TCR was sampled from an adult with an advanced solid tumor such as melanoma, head and neck, liver or kidney cancer. The CDR3, as DNA: TGCGCCAGCAGCTTGGTGTGGGACAGGGGCCAAGAGGCCCAGTACTTC. Translated, it gives CASSLVWDRGQEAQYF. Full variable domain (rest looked up from reference TRBV5-1 and TRBJ2-5): KAGVTQTPRYLIKTRGQQVTLSCSPISGHRSVSWYQQTPGQGLQFLFEYFSETQRNKGNFPGRFSGRQFSNSRSEMNVSTLELGDSALYLCASSLVWDRGQEAQYFGPGTRLLVL.